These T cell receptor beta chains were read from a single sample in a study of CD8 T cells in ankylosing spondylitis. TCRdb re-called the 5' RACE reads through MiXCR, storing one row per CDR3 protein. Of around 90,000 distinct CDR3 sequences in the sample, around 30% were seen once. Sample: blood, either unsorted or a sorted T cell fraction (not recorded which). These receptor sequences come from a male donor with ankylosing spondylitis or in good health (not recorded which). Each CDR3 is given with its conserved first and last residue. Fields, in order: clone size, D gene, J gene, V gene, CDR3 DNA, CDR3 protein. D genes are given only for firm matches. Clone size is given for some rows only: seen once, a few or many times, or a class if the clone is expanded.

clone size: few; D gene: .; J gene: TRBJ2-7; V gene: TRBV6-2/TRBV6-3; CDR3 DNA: TGTGCCAGCCTGGGAAGCGGGTCAACCTACGAGCAGTACTTC; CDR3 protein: CASLGSGSTYEQYF
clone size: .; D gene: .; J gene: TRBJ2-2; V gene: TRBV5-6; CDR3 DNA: TGTGCCAGCAGTTGGAGGACCGGGGAGCTGTTTTTT; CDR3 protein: CASSWRTGELFF
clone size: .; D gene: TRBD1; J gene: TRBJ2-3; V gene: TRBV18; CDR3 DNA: TGTGCCAGCTCACCATCGGACAGGGGGTATCGAGATACGCAGTATTTT; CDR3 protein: CASSPSDRGYRDTQYF
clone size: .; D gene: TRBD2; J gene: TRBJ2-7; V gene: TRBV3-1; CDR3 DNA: TGTGCCAGCAGCTCCCGGACTAGCGGGTACGAGCAGTACTTC; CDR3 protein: CASSSRTSGYEQYF
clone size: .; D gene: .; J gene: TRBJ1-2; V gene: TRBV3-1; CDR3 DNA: TGTGCCAGCAGCCAAGATTGGAGTCGGAACGGCTACACCTTC; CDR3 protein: CASSQDWSRNGYTF
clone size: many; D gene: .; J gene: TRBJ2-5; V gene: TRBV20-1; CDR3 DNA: TGCAGTGCTAGTCGGGGGAGCTTAAGGCAAGAGACCCAGTACTTC; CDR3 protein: CSASRGSLRQETQYF
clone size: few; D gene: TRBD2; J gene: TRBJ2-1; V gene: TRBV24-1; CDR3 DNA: TGTGCCACCAGTGATACTAGCGGACCCTACAATGAGCAGTTCTTC; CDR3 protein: CATSDTSGPYNEQFF
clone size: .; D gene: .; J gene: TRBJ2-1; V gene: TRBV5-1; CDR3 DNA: TGCGCCAGCAGCTGGGACTACAATGAGCAGTTCTTC; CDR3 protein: CASSWDYNEQFF
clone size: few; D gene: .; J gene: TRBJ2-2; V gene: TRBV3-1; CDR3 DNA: TGTGCCAGCAGCCAACGGCAGAGTGGGCTGTGGGAGCTGTTTTTT; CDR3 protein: CASSQRQSGLWELFF
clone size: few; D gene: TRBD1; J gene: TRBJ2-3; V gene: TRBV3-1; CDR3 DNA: TGTGCCAGCAGCCTACAAATGACAGGGGCGGATACGCAGTATTTT; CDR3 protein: CASSLQMTGADTQYF
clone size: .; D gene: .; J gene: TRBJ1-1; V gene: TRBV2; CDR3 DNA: TGTGCCAGCAACCCAGGGGTTGTGAACACTGAAGCTTTCTTT; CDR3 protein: CASNPGVVNTEAFF
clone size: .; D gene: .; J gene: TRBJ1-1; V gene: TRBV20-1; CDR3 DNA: TGCAGTGCTGAGACCGGGACGTTGAACACTGAAGCTTTCTTT; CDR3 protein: CSAETGTLNTEAFF
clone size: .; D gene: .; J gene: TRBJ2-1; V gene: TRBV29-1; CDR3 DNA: TGCAGCGTTTCCGGGACACCGAGCTCCTACAATGAGCAGTTCTTC; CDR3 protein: CSVSGTPSSYNEQFF
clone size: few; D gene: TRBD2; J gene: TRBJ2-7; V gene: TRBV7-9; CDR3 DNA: TGTGCCAGCAGCTTAGTCCTGGGACTACTCTACGAGCAGTACTTC; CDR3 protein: CASSLVLGLLYEQYF
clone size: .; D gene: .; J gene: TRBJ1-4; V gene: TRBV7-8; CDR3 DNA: TGTGCCAGCAGCTTACGTGGGGATGGGAGCGAAAAACTGTTTTTT; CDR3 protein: CASSLRGDGSEKLFF
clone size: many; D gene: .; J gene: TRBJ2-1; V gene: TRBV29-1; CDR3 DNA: TGCAGCGTTGAGCCCCGTGTGAATGAGCAGTTCTTC; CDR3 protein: CSVEPRVNEQFF